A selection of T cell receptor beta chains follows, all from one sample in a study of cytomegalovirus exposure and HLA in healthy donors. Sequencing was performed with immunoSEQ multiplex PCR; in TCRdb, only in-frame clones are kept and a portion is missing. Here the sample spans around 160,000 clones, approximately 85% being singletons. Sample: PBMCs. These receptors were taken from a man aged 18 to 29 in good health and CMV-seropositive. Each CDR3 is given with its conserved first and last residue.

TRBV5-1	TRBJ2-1	CASSLVTTVPLSSYNEQFF
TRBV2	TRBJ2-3	CASSGEDTQYF
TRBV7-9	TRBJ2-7	CSSSPDRWLQYF
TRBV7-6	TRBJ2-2	CASSLPAGTSGGRNTGELFF
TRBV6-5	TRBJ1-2	CASSRDRAYGYTF
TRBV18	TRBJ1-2	CASSPSEQRTVYGYTF
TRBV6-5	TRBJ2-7	CASSAKPRSSYEQYF
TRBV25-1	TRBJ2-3	CASSERVGLLWTDTQYF
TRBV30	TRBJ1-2	CAWSSEGFHYGYTF
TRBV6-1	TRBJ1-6	CASSEAQGRSPLHF
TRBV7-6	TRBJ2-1	CASSLVTTRDRTYNEQFF
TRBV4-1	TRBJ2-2	CASSQRTGGGGELFF
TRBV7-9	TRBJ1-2	CASSLPRTEPVANYGYTF
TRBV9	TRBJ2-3	CASSVGSGGSTDTQYF
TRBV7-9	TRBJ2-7	CASSPIVGSPYEQYF
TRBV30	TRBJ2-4	CAWSKFSRVEKLAKNIQYF
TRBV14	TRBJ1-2	CASSQNLPGGYTF
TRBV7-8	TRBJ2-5	CASSSPSGSETQYF
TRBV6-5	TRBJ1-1	CASSWTGANTEAFF
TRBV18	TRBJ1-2	CASSPGSSHGYTF
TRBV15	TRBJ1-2	CATSSVGQYGYTF
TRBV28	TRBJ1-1	CASSFLGSREAFF
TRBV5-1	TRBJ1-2	CASNGGTYYGYTF
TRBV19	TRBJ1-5	CASSLQGRRSNQPQHF
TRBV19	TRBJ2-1	CASSGSTTLPSYNEQFF
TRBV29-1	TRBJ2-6	CSVSYRGSGANVLTF
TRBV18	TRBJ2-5	CASSPPSSQETQYF
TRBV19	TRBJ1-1	CASSIGRNRGWVLNTEAFF
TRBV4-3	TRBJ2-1	CASSQDYRVDFNDEQFF
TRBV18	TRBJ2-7	CASSPLGTGSNEQYF
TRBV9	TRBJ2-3	CASSVEGQTDTQYF
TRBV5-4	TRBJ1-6	CASSSAEQGGESPLHF
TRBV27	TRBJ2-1	CASSLGRGVVDNEQFF
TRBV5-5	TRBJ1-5	CASSAIQGGYSNQPQHF
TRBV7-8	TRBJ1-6	CASSLGSGTGNSPLHF
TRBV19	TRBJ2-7	CASSATSGVTYEQYF
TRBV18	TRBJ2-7	CASSPLGGAYEQYF
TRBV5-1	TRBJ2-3	CASRITGVGTDTQYF
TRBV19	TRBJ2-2	CASSMGRTGPGELFF
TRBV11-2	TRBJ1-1	CASSLRQSWNTEAFF
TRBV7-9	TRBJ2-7	CASSLGGGSSEQYF
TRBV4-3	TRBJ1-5	CASSPRGNQPQHF
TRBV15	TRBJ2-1	CATSRGRGGSSYNEQFF
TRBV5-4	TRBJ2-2	CASSLDSLTGELFF
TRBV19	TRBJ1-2	CASSSGVGGYGYTF
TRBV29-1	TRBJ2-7	CSVVTVTYEQYF
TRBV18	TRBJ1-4	CASSPPGQGREKLFF
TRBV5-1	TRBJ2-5	CASSSGLSPVQETQYF
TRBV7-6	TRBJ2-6	CASSLAGGQGASGANVLTF
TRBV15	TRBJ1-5	CATSRDPLFNQPQHF